Each of the 19 T cell receptor beta chains below was sequenced from the same sample in a study of CD8 T cells in ankylosing spondylitis. A single record per CDR3 protein comes from TCRdb applying MiXCR to the 5' RACE reads. The data contain tens of thousands of distinct CDR3 sequences, about 5.2% of them singletons. Material: blood, either unsorted or a sorted T cell fraction (not recorded which). These receptors came from a male donor with ankylosing spondylitis or in good health (not recorded which).

Note on this clonotype: This sequence may be a read error, since a much larger clone differs from it by one base. The chain has TRBV6-6 and TRBJ2-7, with D maybe TRBD1 (5 bases). CDR1 and CDR2 from the germline V gene are MNHNY and SVGAGI (reference sequence). The CDR3 consists of 12 residues. Trimming cost V 7 bases and J 5 bases, with 12 bases left between them. CDR3 in amino acids: CASTQAGDEQYF. The CDR3 DNA reads TGTGCCAGCACACAGGCAGGTGACGAGCAGTACTTC.

In this sample, this clonotype turned up many times. The CDR3 here is CAISEFPDNGGEQFF. The CDR3 nucleotides read TGTGCCATCAGTGAGTTTCCGGACAATGGAGGTGAGCAGTTCTTC. The chain couples TRBV10-3 to TRBJ2-1, with D tentatively TRBD1 or TRBD2 (5 bases each). Deletions cut 1 base from V and 9 bases from J, with 16 bases between. Germline V gives CDR1 ENHRY, CDR2 SYGVKD. CDR3 size: 15 residues.

At least ten counts were recorded for this clonotype. V usage is TRBV29-1 and J usage is TRBJ1-1; perhaps TRBD1 as D (6 bases). From germline, CDR1 is SQVTM and CDR2 ANQGSEA. This CDR3 is built from 12 residues. V gave up 6 bases and J gave up 11 bases, with 19 bases separating them. The CDR3 DNA reads TGCAGCGTACCGAGGGGGGAGACAGATGCTTTCTTT. As protein: CSVPRGETDAFF.

This clonotype has at least ten counts. The chain is built from TRBV28 and TRBJ1-2; D call uncertain. The V end lost 3 bases, the J end lost 0 bases, and 14 bases lay between the germline ends. The CDR3 runs 16 residues. CDR1 and CDR2 (germline): MDHEN, SYDVKM. The CDR3 DNA sequence: TGTGCCAGCAGTTTGCTGAGCGGCAGTTCTAACTATGGCTACACCTTC. It translates to CASSLLSGSSNYGYTF.

This clonotype has a count of ten or more. The rearrangement uses TRBV19 and TRBJ2-7, with TRBD1 matching 8 bases. CDR1 LNHDA and CDR2 SQIVND come from the germline V gene (reference sequence). The V and J ends lost 4 bases and 5 bases, in that order; junction bases with no gene match: 13. The CDR3 runs 16 residues. The CDR3, as DNA: TGTGCCAGTAGTACCCGGGACAGGACAAAGGGTAACGAGCAGTACTTC. Its protein product is CASSTRDRTKGNEQYF.

This clonotype was observed many times. V usage is TRBV28 and J usage is TRBJ1-2; possibly TRBD1 for D (5 bases). Per germline, CDR1 MDHEN and CDR2 SYDVKM. The CDR3 loop spans 15 amino acids. V was pared by 4 bases and J by 6 bases, with 18 bases between. CDR3 in DNA: TGTGCCAGCAGTTCCCCCCGGCGTACAGGAAATGGCTACACCTTC. Translated: CASSSPRRTGNGYTF.

This clonotype has ten or more counts. The V and J genes are TRBV18 and TRBJ2-4; D is unresolved. The germline V gene encodes CDR1 KGHSH and CDR2 LQKENI. Trimming removed 3 bases from V and 3 bases from J, with 15 bases in between. CDR3 length: 16 residues. CDR3 coding DNA: TGTGCCAGCTCACCGAAGATTTCTACTGTCAAAAACATTCAGTACTTC. This sequence encodes CASSPKISTVKNIQYF.

There are many counts of this clonotype. This rearrangement joins TRBV9 to TRBJ2-5; D is undetermined. Trimming removed 0 bases from V and 1 base from J, with 7 bases in between. The CDR3 spans 14 residues. Germline V gene lookup returns CDR1 SGDLS and CDR2 YYNGEE. The CDR3 nucleotides read TGTGCCAGCAGCGTAGACGCCACCCAAGAGACCCAGTACTTC. Its protein is CASSVDATQETQYF. The whole variable domain, remainder taken from reference TRBV9 and TRBJ2-5, is DSGVTQTPKHLITATGQRVTLRCSPRSGDLSVYWYQQSLDQGLQFLIQYYNGEERAKGNILERFSAQQFPDLHSELNLSSLELGDSALYFCASSVDATQETQYFGPGTRLLVL.

Ten or more counts support this clonotype. For the CDR3, the DNA is TGTGCCAGCAGGCCATTTATGGAAGAGACCCAGTACTTC. It yields the protein CASRPFMEETQYF. The chain couples TRBV6-2 or TRBV6-3 to TRBJ2-5; D remains ambiguous. The length of the CDR3 is 13 residues. V lost 6 bases and J lost 3, with 11 bases in between. CDR1 MNHEY and CDR2 SVGEGT come from the germline V gene.

This clonotype is medium-sized within its sample. This chain links TRBV4-1 with TRBJ2-1, with 10 bases aligning to TRBD2. CDR3 length: 17 residues. Germline-derived CDR1 and CDR2 are MGHRA and YSYEKL. V lost 2 bases to trimming and J lost 0 bases; unmatched junction nucleotides: 4. The CDR3 sequence is CASSQLAGGDSYNEQFF. The CDR3 nucleotides read TGCGCCAGCAGCCAATTAGCGGGGGGTGACTCCTACAATGAGCAGTTCTTC.

This clonotype was seen repeatedly, ten times or more. This chain's CDR3 is CASSFRTVEETQYF. The CDR3 DNA reads as TGTGCCAGCAGTTTCCGGACTGTCGAAGAGACCCAGTACTTC. The gene calls are TRBV12-3 or TRBV12-4 and TRBJ2-5; the D gene is possibly TRBD2 (5 bases). The ends were cut back, 3 bases at V and 3 bases at J, with 11 bases in the middle. The CDR3 is made up of 14 amino acids.

The sample holds many counts of this clonotype. V gene TRBV7-3 combines with J gene TRBJ2-3, with D possibly TRBD1 on 5 matching bases. CDR1 SGHTA and CDR2 FQGTGA come from the germline V gene. The CDR3 is 15 residues long. V lost 2 bases to trimming and J lost 6 bases, with 15 bases between them. This CDR3 reads CASSLLQGNGDTQYF. The CDR3 DNA is TGTGCCAGCAGCTTACTGCAGGGTAATGGGGATACGCAGTATTTT. The variable domain in full, with the rest retrieved from reference TRBV7-3 and TRBJ2-3, is GAGVSQTPSNKVTEKGKYVELRCDPISGHTALYWYRQSLGQGPEFLIYFQGTGAADDSGLPNDRFFAVRPEGSVSTLKIQRTERGDSAVYLCASSLLQGNGDTQYFGPGTRLTVL.

This clonotype was detected many times. The CDR3 coding sequence is TGTGCCAGCAGTTTCGGCTCTAACTATGGCTACACCTTC. It is translated as CASSFGSNYGYTF. The gene calls are TRBV12-3 or TRBV12-4 and TRBJ1-2; D is unclear. V gave up 3 bases and J gave up 0 bases, with 5 bases separating them. The CDR3 length is 13 residues.

Note on this clonotype: This may come from a read error, since a much larger clone is one base off. This chain links TRBV5-6 with TRBJ1-2, with a tentative D call TRBD1 (5 bases). The germline V gene has CDR1 SGHDT and CDR2 YYEEEE. This CDR3 spans 15 amino acids. DNA of the CDR3: TGTGCCAGCAGCTCGATGGGGGGGGGTCCCTATGCCTACACCTTC. Amino acids: CASSSMGGGPYAYTF.

This rearrangement joins TRBV7-9 to TRBJ2-3; D is uncertain. The CDR3 contains 16 residues. Trimming took off 4 bases at V and 1 base at J, with 15 bases between the two ends. Germline V CDR1 and CDR2: SEHNR, FQNEAQ (reference sequence). The CDR3 spells CASSSPERTGTDTQYF. The CDR3 bases are TGTGCCAGCAGCTCCCCCGAAAGGACGGGCACAGATACGCAGTATTTT.

In its sample, this clonotype was seen many times. The rearrangement links TRBV6-1 to TRBJ2-1; D not certain. The CDR3 loop spans 13 amino acids. Trimming removed 7 bases from V and 6 bases from J, with 13 bases in between. The germline V gene encodes CDR1 MNHNS and CDR2 SASEGT. CDR3 amino acids: CASILGQSNEQFF. The CDR3 nucleotides read TGTGCCAGCATCCTCGGGCAGTCCAATGAGCAGTTCTTC.

This clonotype appeared many times. The chain recombines TRBV29-1 with TRBJ2-5, with D tentatively TRBD1 or TRBD2 (5 bases each). This CDR3 has 15 residues. Germline V gives CDR1 SQVTM, CDR2 ANQGSEA. Trimming cost V 4 bases and J 2 bases, with 17 bases left between them. The CDR3 DNA reads TGCAGCGTTGTTGTCGGGGCGCGCGGACAAGAGACCCAGTACTTC. Encoded protein: CSVVVGARGQETQYF.

This clonotype was observed at least ten times. The gene calls are TRBV20-1 and TRBJ1-1; D call uncertain. Germline CDR1 and CDR2: DFQATT and SNEGSKA (reference sequence). The CDR3 is 12 amino acids. With 5 bases removed from V and 2 bases from J, the gap between germline ends came to 9 bases. The chain's CDR3 is CSAVDPNTEAFF. The CDR3 bases are TGCAGTGCTGTTGACCCTAACACTGAAGCTTTCTTT.

This clonotype was seen ten or more times. The chain joins TRBV5-6 to TRBJ1-6; D is unresolved. V lost 2 bases to trimming and J lost 7 bases, with 10 bases between them. The CDR3 consists of 14 residues. The germline V gene encodes CDR1 SGHDT and CDR2 YYEEEE. The CDR3 DNA reads as TGTGCCAGCAGCTTCAGAGCCGACAATTCACCCCTCCACTTT. It is translated as CASSFRADNSPLHF.